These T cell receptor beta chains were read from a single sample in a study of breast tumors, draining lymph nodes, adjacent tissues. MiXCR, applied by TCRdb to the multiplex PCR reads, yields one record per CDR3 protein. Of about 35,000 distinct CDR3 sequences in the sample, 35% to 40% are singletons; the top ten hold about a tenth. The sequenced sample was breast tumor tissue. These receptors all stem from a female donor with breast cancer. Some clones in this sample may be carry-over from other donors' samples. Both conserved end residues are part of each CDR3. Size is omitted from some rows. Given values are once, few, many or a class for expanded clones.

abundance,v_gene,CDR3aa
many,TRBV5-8,CASSLDEAQYF
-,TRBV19,CASSRVYTGELFF
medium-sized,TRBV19,CASSIGGGASSYNEQFF
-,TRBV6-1,CASSDGQAQPQHF
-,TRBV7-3,CASSLTAGDEQFF
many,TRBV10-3,CAISTTGGVSNQPQHF
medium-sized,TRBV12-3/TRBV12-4,CASRMSGSYEQYF
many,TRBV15,CATSRGTINEQFF
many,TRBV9,CASSVGGTGDNEQFF
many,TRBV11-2,CASSPPTRLAGGNEQFF
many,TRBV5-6,CASSLVPTGSQETQYF
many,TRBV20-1,CSARGISLYNEQFF
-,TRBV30,CEDPIKHGSNQPQHF
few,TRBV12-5,CASGLDRGGKETQYF